This T cell receptor (beta chain) was retrieved from a study of regulatory T cells in long-lasting Graves disease. V shed 1 base and J 3 bases; nucleotides not matched to a gene: 3. The CDR3 consists of 15 residues. Germline V CDR1 and CDR2: MGHRA, YSYEKL. CDR3-region Arm-PCR and iRepertoire HTBI primers produced the TCR beta libraries. Via MiXCR, TCRdb re-called the multiplex PCR reads, giving one row per CDR3 protein. The table shows some 500,000 distinct CDR3 sequences, with around 16% occurring only once. Sample time point: newly diagnosed GD, antithyroid drugs for less than 3 months. Making the TCR library involved RNA that had been extracted from PBMCs. The sample also formed part of further work on T cells in Graves' hyperthyroidism and ophthalmopathy. From that paper: The TCR CDR3 was amplified in a first-round RT-PCR using the HTBI primer set.

This clonotype originated in a woman aged 35 to 59 with Graves disease. This material consisted of peripheral blood mononuclear cells (PBMCs), taken at new diagnosis, from a patient treated with antithyroid drugs. This rearrangement joins TRBV4-1 to TRBJ2-7, with 10 bases identical to TRBD2. CDR3 sequence: CASSQVLAGFYEQYF. CDR3 sequence (DNA): TGCGCCAGCAGCCAAGTACTAGCGGGGTTCTACGAGCAGTACTTC.